The sequence of this T cell receptor beta chain was determined in a study of glioma-infiltrating T cells. Amplification of TCR alpha and beta CDR3 regions from RNA used iRepertoire nested multiplex PCR. For one-step reverse transcription and amplification, about 90-400 ng of tissue mRNA or PBMC total RNA was used. TCRdb reprocessed the multiplex PCR reads via MiXCR and lists one record per CDR3 protein. The table records about 3,900 distinct CDR3 sequences, roughly 31% of them present only once. This clonotype is medium-sized (0.01 to 0.1%) by share. What it binds is not known. With 5 bases removed from V and 6 bases from J, the gap between germline ends came to 11 bases. The V gene's germline CDR1 is MNHEY and CDR2 SMNVEV (reference sequence). This CDR3 comprises 13 residues. General study results and limits: Above-expected tissue-blood divergence occurred in all gliomas, most in low-grade ones.

The V and J genes are TRBV27 and TRBJ2-4; D not resolved. The sequence derives from a human donor with low-grade glioma or glioblastoma, undergoing nonglioma brain surgery, or in good health (not recorded which). Sequenced sample: glioma tissue, nonneoplastic brain tissue, or PBMCs (not recorded which). The CDR3 region has the DNA TGTGCCAGCAGTACTTCTCTAGGAAACATTCAGTACTTC. Encoded protein: CASSTSLGNIQYF.